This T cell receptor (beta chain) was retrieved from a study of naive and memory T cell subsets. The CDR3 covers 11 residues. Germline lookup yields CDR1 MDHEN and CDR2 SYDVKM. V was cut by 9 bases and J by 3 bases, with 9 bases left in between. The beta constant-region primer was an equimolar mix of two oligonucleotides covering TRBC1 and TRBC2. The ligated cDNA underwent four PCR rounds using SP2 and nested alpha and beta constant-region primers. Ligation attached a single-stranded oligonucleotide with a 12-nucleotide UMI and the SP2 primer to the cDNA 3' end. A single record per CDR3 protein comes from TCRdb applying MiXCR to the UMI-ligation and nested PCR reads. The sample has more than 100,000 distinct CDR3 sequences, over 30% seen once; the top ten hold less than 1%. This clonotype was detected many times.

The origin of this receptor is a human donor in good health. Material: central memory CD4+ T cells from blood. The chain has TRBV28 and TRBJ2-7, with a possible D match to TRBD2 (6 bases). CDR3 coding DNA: TGTGCCAGTAGGAGGGGCTACGAGCAGTACTTC. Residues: CASRRGYEQYF.